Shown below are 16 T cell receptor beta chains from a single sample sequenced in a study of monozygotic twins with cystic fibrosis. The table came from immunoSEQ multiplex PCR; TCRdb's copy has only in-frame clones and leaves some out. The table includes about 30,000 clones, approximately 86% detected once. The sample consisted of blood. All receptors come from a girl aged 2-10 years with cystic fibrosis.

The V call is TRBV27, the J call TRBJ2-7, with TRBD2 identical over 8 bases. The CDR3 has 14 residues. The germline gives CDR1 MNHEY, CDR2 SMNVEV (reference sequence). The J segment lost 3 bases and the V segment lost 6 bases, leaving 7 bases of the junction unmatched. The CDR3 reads CASSPAGEIYEQYF. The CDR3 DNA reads TGTGCCAGCAGCCCAGCGGGGGAAATCTACGAGCAGTACTTC.

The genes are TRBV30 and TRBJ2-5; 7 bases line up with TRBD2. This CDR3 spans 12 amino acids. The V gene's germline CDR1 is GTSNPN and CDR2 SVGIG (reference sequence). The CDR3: CAWEGYQETQYF. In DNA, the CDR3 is TGTGCTTGGGAGGGGTACCAAGAGACCCAGTACTTC.

CDR3 DNA: TGTGCCAGCAGCTCCCAATTATGGGGGTCCGATACGCAGTATTTT. Protein sequence: CASSSQLWGSDTQYF. This chain connects TRBV5-4 to TRBJ2-3; D is perhaps TRBD1 or TRBD2 (5 bases each). The CDR3 contains 15 residues. V gave up 3 bases and J gave up 6 bases, with 17 bases separating them. CDR1 SGHNT and CDR2 YYREEE come from the germline V gene (reference sequence).

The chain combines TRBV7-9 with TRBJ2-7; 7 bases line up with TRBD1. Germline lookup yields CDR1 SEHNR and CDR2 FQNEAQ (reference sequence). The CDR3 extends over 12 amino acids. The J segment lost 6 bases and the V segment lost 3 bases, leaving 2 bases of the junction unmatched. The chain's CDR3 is CASSLPGGEQYF. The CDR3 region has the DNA TGTGCCAGCAGCTTGCCAGGGGGCGAGCAGTACTTC.

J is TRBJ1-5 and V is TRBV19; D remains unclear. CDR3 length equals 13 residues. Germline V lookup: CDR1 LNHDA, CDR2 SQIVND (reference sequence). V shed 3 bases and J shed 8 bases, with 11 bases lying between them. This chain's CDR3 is CASSIPAREPQHF. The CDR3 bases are TGTGCCAGTAGTATTCCTGCCCGGGAGCCCCAGCATTTT.

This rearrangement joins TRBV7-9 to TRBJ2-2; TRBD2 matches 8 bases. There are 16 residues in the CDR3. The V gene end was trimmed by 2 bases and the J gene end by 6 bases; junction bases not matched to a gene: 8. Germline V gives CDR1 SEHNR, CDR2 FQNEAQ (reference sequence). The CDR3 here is CASSLTASGLPGELFF. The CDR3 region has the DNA TGTGCCAGCAGCTTAACGGCTAGCGGGCTGCCCGGGGAGCTGTTTTTT.

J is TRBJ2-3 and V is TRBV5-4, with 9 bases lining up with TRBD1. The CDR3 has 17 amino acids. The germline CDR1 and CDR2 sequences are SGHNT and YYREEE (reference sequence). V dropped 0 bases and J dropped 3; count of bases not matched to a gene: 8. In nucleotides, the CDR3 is TGTGCCAGCAGCTTGGGGGGAACCGGGACAGGGACAGATACGCAGTATTTT. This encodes CASSLGGTGTGTDTQYF.

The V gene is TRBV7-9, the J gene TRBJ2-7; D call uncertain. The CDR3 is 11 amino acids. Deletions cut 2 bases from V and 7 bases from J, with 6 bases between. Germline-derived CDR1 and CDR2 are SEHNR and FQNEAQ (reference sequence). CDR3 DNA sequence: TGTGCCAGCAGCTTATCGGGTGAGCAGTACTTC. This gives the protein CASSLSGEQYF.

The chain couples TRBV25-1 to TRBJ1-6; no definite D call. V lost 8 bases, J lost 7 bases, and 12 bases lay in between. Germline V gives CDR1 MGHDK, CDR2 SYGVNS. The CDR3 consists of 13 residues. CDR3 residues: CASCISGNSPLHF. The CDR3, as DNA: TGTGCCAGCTGTATTTCGGGGAATTCACCCCTCCACTTT.

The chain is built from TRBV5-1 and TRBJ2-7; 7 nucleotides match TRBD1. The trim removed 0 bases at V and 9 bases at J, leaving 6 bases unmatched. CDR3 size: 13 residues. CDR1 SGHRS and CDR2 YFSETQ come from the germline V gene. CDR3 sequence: CASSLERGTAQYF. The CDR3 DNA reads TGCGCCAGCAGCTTGGAGAGAGGGACAGCGCAGTACTTC. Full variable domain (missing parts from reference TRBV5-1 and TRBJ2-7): KAGVTQTPRYLIKTRGQQVTLSCSPISGHRSVSWYQQTPGQGLQFLFEYFSETQRNKGNFPGRFSGRQFSNSRSEMNVSTLELGDSALYLCASSLERGTAQYFGPGTRLTVT.

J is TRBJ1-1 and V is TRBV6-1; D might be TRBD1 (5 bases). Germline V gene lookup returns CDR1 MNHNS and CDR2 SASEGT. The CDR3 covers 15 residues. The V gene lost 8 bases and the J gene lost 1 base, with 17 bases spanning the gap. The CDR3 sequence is CASRPPPGRNTEAFF. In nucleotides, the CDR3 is TGTGCCAGCCGCCCCCCGCCAGGGCGGAACACTGAAGCTTTCTTT.

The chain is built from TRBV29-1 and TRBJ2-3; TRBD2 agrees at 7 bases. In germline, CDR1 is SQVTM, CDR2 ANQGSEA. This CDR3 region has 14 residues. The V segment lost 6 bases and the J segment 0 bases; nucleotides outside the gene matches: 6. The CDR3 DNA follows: TGCAGCGTCTCAAATAGCGGGAGCACAGATACGCAGTATTTT. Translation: CSVSNSGSTDTQYF.

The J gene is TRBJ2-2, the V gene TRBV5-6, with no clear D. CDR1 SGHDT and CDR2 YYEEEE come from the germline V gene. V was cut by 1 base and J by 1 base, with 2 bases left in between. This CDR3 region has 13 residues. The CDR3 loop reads CASSLWNTGELFF. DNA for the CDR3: TGTGCCAGCAGCTTGTGGAACACCGGGGAGCTGTTTTTT.

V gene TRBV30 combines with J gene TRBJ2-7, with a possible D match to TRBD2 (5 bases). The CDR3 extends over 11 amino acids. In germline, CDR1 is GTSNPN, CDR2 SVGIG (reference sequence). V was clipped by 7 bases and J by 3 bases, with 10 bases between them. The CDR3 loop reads CASGRDYEQYF. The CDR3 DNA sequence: TGTGCCTCCGGACGGGACTACGAGCAGTACTTC.

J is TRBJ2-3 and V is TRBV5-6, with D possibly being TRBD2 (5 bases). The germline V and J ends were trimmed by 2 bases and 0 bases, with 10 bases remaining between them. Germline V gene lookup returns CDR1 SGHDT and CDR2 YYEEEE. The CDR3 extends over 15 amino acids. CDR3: CASSLAVSSTDTQYF. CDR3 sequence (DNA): TGTGCCAGCAGCTTAGCGGTTTCTAGCACAGATACGCAGTATTTT.

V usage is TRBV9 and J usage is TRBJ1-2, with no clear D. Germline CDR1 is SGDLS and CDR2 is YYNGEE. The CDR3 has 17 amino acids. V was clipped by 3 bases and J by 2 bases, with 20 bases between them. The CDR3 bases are TGTGCCAGCAGCGCCTCGGGGTACCCCAAAGAGAACTATGGCTACACCTTC. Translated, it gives CASSASGYPKENYGYTF.